This TCR beta chain is drawn from a study of T cells in Graves' hyperthyroidism and ophthalmopathy. It was RNA transcripts that yielded the amplified TCR beta CDR3 regions. The primer set for the first-round RT-PCR of the TCR CDR3 was HTBI. One entry per CDR3 protein results from TCRdb running MiXCR on the multiplex PCR reads. The sample lists 540,000 or so distinct CDR3 sequences, 15% to 19% seen once, with 7.3% in the top ten. General study results and limits: Ophthalmopathy stood apart from stable hyperthyroidism in a 13 V-J model. Blood also carried most thyroid clonotypes expanded above 0.001.

Uncontrolled infections, other autoimmune diseases, pregnancy or lactation led to exclusion of patients. PBMCs stemmed from less than 13 ml fresh peripheral blood. The CDR3 is made up of 17 amino acids. Germline values: CDR1 SGDLS, CDR2 YYNGEE. Trimming at V came to 4 bases and at J to 8 bases, leaving 10 bases not matched to a gene. As to this clonotype: Antigen specificity is unknown.

This TCR was sampled from a woman aged 25 to 39 with Graves' hyperthyroidism. Sequenced sample: blood. The chain couples TRBV9 to TRBJ2-2; 14 bases are shared with TRBD2. CDR3 DNA: TGTGCCAGCAGCTACGGCGGGACTAGCGGGAGAGTTGGGGAGCTGTTTTTT. As protein: CASSYGGTSGRVGELFF.